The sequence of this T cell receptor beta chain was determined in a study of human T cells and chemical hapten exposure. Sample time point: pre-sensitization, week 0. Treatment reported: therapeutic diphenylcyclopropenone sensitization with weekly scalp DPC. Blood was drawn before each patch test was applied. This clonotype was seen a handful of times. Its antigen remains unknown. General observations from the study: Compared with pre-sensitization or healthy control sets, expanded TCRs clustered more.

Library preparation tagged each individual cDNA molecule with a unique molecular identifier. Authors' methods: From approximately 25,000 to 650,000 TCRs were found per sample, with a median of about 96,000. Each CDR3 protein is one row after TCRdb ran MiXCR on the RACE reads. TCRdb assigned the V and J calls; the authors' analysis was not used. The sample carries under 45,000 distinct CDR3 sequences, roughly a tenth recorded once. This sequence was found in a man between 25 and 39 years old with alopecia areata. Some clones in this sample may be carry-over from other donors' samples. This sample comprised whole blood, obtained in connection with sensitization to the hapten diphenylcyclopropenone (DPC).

The CDR3 DNA sequence: TGTGCCAGCAGCCCCGACAGGGGTAGTCAAGAGACCCAGTACTTC. Translated, it gives CASSPDRGSQETQYF. V and J are TRBV7-9 and TRBJ2-5; 8 nucleotides align to TRBD1. The CDR3 is made up of 15 amino acids. With V trimmed by 5 bases and J by 2 bases, 7 bases remained unmatched. The germline V gene has CDR1 SEHNR and CDR2 FQNEAQ (reference sequence).